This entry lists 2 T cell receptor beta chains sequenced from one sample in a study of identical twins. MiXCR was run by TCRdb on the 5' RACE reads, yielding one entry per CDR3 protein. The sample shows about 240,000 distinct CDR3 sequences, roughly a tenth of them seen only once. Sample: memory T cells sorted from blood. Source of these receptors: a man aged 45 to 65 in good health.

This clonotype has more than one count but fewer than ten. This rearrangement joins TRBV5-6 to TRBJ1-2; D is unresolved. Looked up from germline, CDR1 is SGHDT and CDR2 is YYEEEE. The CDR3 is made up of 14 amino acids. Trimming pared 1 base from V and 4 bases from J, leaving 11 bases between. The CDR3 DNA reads TGTGCCAGCAGCTTGACGGTTGGGGTCTATGGCTACACCTTC. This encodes CASSLTVGVYGYTF. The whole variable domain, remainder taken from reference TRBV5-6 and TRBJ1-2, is DAGVTQSPTHLIKTRGQQVTLRCSPKSGHDTVSWYQQALGQGPQFIFQYYEEEERQRGNFPDRFSGHQFPNYSSELNVNALLLGDSALYLCASSLTVGVYGYTFGSGTRLTVV.

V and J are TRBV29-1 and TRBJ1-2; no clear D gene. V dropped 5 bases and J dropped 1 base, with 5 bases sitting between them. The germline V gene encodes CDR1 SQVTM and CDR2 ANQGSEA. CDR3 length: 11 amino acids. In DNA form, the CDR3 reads TGCAGCGTTCGGGTTAACTATGGCTACACCTTC. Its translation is CSVRVNYGYTF. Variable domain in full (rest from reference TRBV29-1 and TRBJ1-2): SAVISQKPSRDICQRGTSLTIQCQVDSQVTMMFWYRQQPGQSLTLIATANQGSEATYESGFVIDKFPISRPNLTFSTLTVSNMSPEDSSIYLCSVRVNYGYTFGSGTRLTVV.